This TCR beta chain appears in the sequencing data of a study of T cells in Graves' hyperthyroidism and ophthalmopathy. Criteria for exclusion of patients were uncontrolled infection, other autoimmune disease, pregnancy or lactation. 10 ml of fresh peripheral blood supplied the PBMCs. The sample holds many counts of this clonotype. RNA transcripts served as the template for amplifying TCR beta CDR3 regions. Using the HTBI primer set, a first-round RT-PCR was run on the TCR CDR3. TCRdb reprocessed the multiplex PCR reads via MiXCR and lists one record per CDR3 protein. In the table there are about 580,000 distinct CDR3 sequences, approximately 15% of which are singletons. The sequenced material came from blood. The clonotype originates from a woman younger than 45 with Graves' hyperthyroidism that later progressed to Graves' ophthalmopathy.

CDR3 sequence reads: CASSEHYEQYF. The CDR3 DNA follows: TGTGCCAGCAGTGAACACTACGAGCAGTACTTC. V usage is TRBV25-1 and J usage is TRBJ2-7; D is unresolved. The CDR3 has 11 residues. Looked up from germline, CDR1 is MGHDK and CDR2 is SYGVNS. Trimming removed 2 bases at V and 3 bases at J, with 2 bases between.